This is a list of T cell receptor beta chains from one sample in a study of cytomegalovirus exposure and HLA in healthy donors. Produced via immunoSEQ multiplex PCR; TCRdb's table is partial and in-frame only. Of approximately 130,000 clones in the sample, roughly four fifths were seen once. Input material: PBMCs. These receptor sequences come from a woman aged 45-65 years in good health and CMV-seronegative. The CDR3 runs from the conserved cysteine through the conserved F or W. The D gene is left open where the match is weak. Where a row states a size, it is once, few, many or the class of an expanded clone; other rows omit it.

clone size	D gene	CDR3 length	J gene	V gene	CDR3 protein	CDR3 DNA
-	-	15	TRBJ2-7	TRBV6-1	CASSPPAGFSYEQYF	TGTGCCAGCAGCCCGCCGGCGGGATTCTCCTACGAGCAGTACTTC
few	TRBD2	15	TRBJ2-1	TRBV5-1	CASSLVASGSYEQFF	TGCGCCAGCAGCTTGGTAGCTAGCGGGAGCTATGAGCAGTTCTTC
-	TRBD1	16	TRBJ1-2	TRBV7-9	CASSLPGQGLSYGYTF	TGTGCCAGCAGCCTTCCCGGACAGGGGTTATCCTATGGCTACACCTTC
-	-	13	TRBJ2-1	TRBV2	CARGRRTDNEQFF	TGTGCCAGAGGCCGGAGAACGGACAATGAGCAGTTCTTC
-	-	15	TRBJ2-2	TRBV7-6	CASSLAVGRTGELFF	TGTGCCAGCAGCTTAGCGGTTGGCCGCACCGGGGAGCTGTTTTTT
few	-	16	TRBJ1-1	TRBV28	CASSLLVTGTIAEAFF	TGTGCCAGCAGTTTATTGGTCACAGGGACGATCGCTGAAGCTTTCTTT
-	-	12	TRBJ1-2	TRBV10-3	CAISAGFEGYTF	TGTGCCATCAGTGCAGGGTTTGAGGGCTACACCTTC
few	TRBD2	19	TRBJ2-3	TRBV7-8	CASSLVGRRGGASTDTQYF	TGTGCCAGCAGCCTAGTGGGACGGCGGGGGGGGGCTAGCACAGATACGCAGTATTTT
-	-	15	TRBJ1-1	TRBV5-4	CASSTSGLVNTEAFF	TGTGCCAGCAGCACCTCGGGTCTGGTTAACACTGAAGCTTTCTTT
-	TRBD1	14	TRBJ2-7	TRBV28	CASILQGAGGGQYF	TGTGCCAGCATCTTACAGGGGGCGGGTGGAGGGCAGTACTTC
once	TRBD1	15	TRBJ2-6	TRBV5-1	CASSDRASGANVLTF	TGCGCCAGCAGTGACAGGGCGTCTGGGGCCAACGTCCTGACTTTC
-	-	14	TRBJ1-5	TRBV19	CASSIFRGGQPQHF	TGTGCCAGTAGTATATTCAGGGGTGGACAGCCCCAGCATTTT
-	-	12	TRBJ2-5	TRBV29-1	CSVENRMETQYF	TGCAGCGTTGAAAACAGGATGGAGACCCAGTACTTC
once	-	15	TRBJ2-1	TRBV30	CAWSVDFPSYNEQFF	TGTGCCTGGAGTGTCGACTTCCCCTCCTACAATGAGCAGTTCTTC
-	-	14	TRBJ1-4	TRBV5-1	CASSPRESQTKLFF	TGCGCCAGCAGCCCCAGGGAAAGCCAGACCAAACTGTTTTTT
-	-	15	TRBJ2-1	TRBV13	CASSPTDSPGNEQFF	TGTGCCAGCAGCCCCACGGACTCCCCGGGTAATGAGCAGTTCTTC
few	TRBD1	14	TRBJ1-2	TRBV6-1	CASSEEGQGNGYTF	TGTGCCAGCAGTGAGGAGGGACAGGGTAATGGCTACACCTTC
-	TRBD1	18	TRBJ1-4	TRBV27	CASSLSPGQLATNEKLFF	TGTGCCAGCAGTTTAAGTCCGGGACAGCTTGCAACTAATGAAAAACTGTTTTTT
-	-	15	TRBJ1-1	TRBV28	CASSDSGGLGTEAFF	TGTGCCAGCAGCGATTCGGGGGGTTTGGGTACTGAAGCTTTCTTT
-	TRBD1	13	TRBJ1-2	TRBV5-1	CASSRDSSYGYTF	TGCGCCAGCAGCCGGGACAGCTCCTATGGCTACACCTTC
-	-	14	TRBJ2-5	TRBV5-1	CASSLEGGRETQYF	TGCGCCAGCAGCTTAGAGGGAGGTAGAGAGACCCAGTACTTC
-	-	14	TRBJ2-1	TRBV4-3	CASSPYSTGNEQFF	TGCGCCAGCAGCCCCTACTCGACGGGGAATGAGCAGTTCTTC
-	TRBD1	15	TRBJ1-5	TRBV7-2	CASRRDRVGNQPQHF	TGTGCCAGCAGACGAGACAGGGTGGGCAATCAGCCCCAGCATTTT
-	TRBD1	15	TRBJ2-7	TRBV29-1	CSVEGGRQGSYEQYF	TGCAGCGTTGAAGGGGGTAGACAGGGATCCTACGAGCAGTACTTC
-	TRBD2	14	TRBJ2-2	TRBV30	CAGPSGKGTGELFF	TGTGCCGGTCCTAGCGGGAAGGGTACCGGGGAGCTGTTTTTT
-	-	12	TRBJ2-1	TRBV6-5	CASSRGYNEQFF	TGTGCCAGCAGTCGGGGGTACAATGAGCAGTTCTTC
-	-	19	TRBJ2-1	TRBV29-1	CSAGQGGSWAAGLSNEQFF	TGCAGCGCCGGACAGGGTGGGAGTTGGGCAGCGGGACTGTCCAATGAGCAGTTCTTC
-	-	14	TRBJ2-2	TRBV6-1	CATRGFANTGELFF	TGTGCCACTAGGGGTTTCGCGAACACCGGGGAGCTGTTTTTT
few	-	16	TRBJ2-2	TRBV30	CAWSGWGGPGTGELFF	TGTGCCTGGAGTGGCTGGGGGGGGCCGGGCACCGGGGAGCTGTTTTTT
-	TRBD2	16	TRBJ2-1	TRBV2	CASRYIAGVPTNEQFF	TGTGCCAGCAGGTATATAGCGGGAGTGCCCACCAATGAGCAGTTCTTC
-	TRBD1	16	TRBJ1-5	TRBV28	CASSSTGGLSNQPQHF	TGTGCCAGCAGTTCCACAGGGGGTTTAAGCAATCAGCCCCAGCATTTT
-	-	13	TRBJ2-2	TRBV7-7	CASSPGGTGELFF	TGTGCTAGCAGTCCAGGGGGGACCGGGGAGCTGTTTTTT
-	-	15	TRBJ2-1	TRBV28	CASSQGGLGDNEQFF	TGTGCCAGCAGCCAGGGGGGACTAGGTGACAATGAGCAGTTCTTC
-	-	17	TRBJ1-1	TRBV12-5	CASGLFGGKAEHFEAFF	TGTGCTAGTGGTTTGTTTGGAGGGAAAGCCGAACATTTTGAAGCTTTCTTT
-	-	19	TRBJ1-2	TRBV21-1	CASSKEEGKGQGADYGYTF	TGTGCCAGCAGCAAAGAAGAGGGTAAGGGACAGGGGGCTGACTATGGCTACACCTTC
-	TRBD1	14	TRBJ1-4	TRBV6-6	CASSYRGREEKLFF	TGTGCCAGCAGTTACAGGGGGCGAGAGGAAAAACTGTTTTTT
-	-	17	TRBJ2-3	TRBV27	CASSSPGSRLSTDTQYF	TGTGCCAGCAGTTCCCCGGGGAGCCGCCTAAGCACAGATACGCAGTATTTT
-	TRBD1	15	TRBJ2-7	TRBV30	CAWSNPGTGRKEQYF	TGTGCCTGGAGTAACCCAGGGACAGGGCGTAAGGAGCAGTACTTC
-	-	14	TRBJ1-2	TRBV7-9	CASSLSGPNYGYTF	TGTGCCAGCAGCTTAAGTGGCCCAAACTATGGCTACACCTTC
-	TRBD1	17	TRBJ2-4	TRBV10-2	CASSESRDRSAKNIQYF	TGCGCCAGCAGTGAGTCCCGGGACAGGTCGGCCAAAAACATTCAGTACTTC
-	TRBD1	14	TRBJ2-1	TRBV28	CASRGQGEMGEQFF	TGTGCCAGCAGGGGACAGGGGGAAATGGGTGAGCAGTTCTTC
-	-	14	TRBJ1-1	TRBV19	CASSISTTNTEAFF	TGTGCCAGTAGTATATCGACAACGAACACTGAAGCTTTCTTT
-	-	15	TRBJ2-1	TRBV5-1	CASSLVSESYNEQFF	TGCGCCAGCAGCTTGGTGAGTGAATCCTACAATGAGCAGTTCTTC
-	TRBD1	16	TRBJ2-7	TRBV14	CASSRYRGKATYEQYF	TGTGCCAGCAGCCGATACAGGGGCAAAGCAACCTACGAGCAGTACTTC
-	TRBD2	16	TRBJ2-5	TRBV7-3	CASSLYERESQETQYF	TGTGCCAGCAGCTTATATGAGCGGGAGAGCCAAGAGACCCAGTACTTC
-	TRBD1	18	TRBJ2-6	TRBV12-5	CASGDPTGGSSGANVLTF	TGTGCTAGTGGTGATCCAACAGGGGGCAGCTCTGGGGCCAACGTCCTGACTTTC
once	TRBD2	13	TRBJ2-3	TRBV19	CASRPSGTDTQYF	TGTGCCAGTCGGCCTAGCGGGACAGATACGCAGTATTTT
-	TRBD2	16	TRBJ2-5	TRBV6-5	CASSYSRLAGRETQYF	TGTGCCAGCAGTTACTCTCGGCTAGCGGGCCGAGAGACCCAGTACTTC
-	-	13	TRBJ1-4	TRBV28	CASSLAGLVAPHF	TGTGCCAGCAGTTTAGCAGGGCTAGTCGCCCCCCATTTT
-	TRBD2	16	TRBJ2-1	TRBV18	CASSPGTSGTYNEQFF	TGTGCCAGCTCACCCGGGACTAGCGGGACCTACAATGAGCAGTTCTTC
once	TRBD1	14	TRBJ1-2	TRBV7-8	CASSSRQGASGYTF	TGTGCCAGCAGCTCCCGACAGGGGGCGAGCGGCTACACCTTC
once	-	15	TRBJ2-7	TRBV30	CAWSPPGLFFYEQYF	TGTGCCTGGAGTCCGCCGGGACTTTTTTTCTACGAGCAGTACTTC
-	-	14	TRBJ1-2	TRBV5-4	CASSLAGRNYGYTF	TGTGCCAGCAGCTTGGCAGGCCGTAACTATGGCTACACCTTC